This T cell receptor beta chain was retrieved from a study of blood T cell repertoires in COVID-19. Study in general: Whether acute or convalescent, the COVID-19 samples came from the United States, Italy and Spain.

From germline, CDR1 is KGHSH and CDR2 LQKENI. V trimming: 6 bases; J trimming: 1 base; junction bases outside the gene matches: 11. The CDR3 spans 17 residues. Authors' processing steps: Reference gene primers were amplified, and this amplification served to estimate nucleated cell counts. Clones were read by immunoSEQ multiplex PCR, and TCRdb kept only the in-frame ones, dropping some. The V and J calls and the clone size are those of that table, but D and trimming were determined from the DNA. In the table there are roughly 250,000 clones, around 87% of which are singletons. Cohort assignment relied on participant-reported clinical history. Two negative PCRs, clearance, or symptom resolution were required of recovered Cohort 3 donors.

Sequenced sample: PBMCs or T cells enriched from blood (not recorded which). This TCR derives from a woman in her forties or fifties who had recovered from COVID-19. The chain combines TRBV18 with TRBJ2-1; 8 nucleotides match TRBD2. The chain's CDR3 is CASSPNSGIVSYNEQFF. For the CDR3, the DNA is TGTGCCAGCTCCCCGAATAGCGGGATCGTTTCCTACAATGAGCAGTTCTTC. The full variable domain, its missing parts supplied by reference TRBV18 and TRBJ2-1, is NAGVMQNPRHLVRRRGQEARLRCSPMKGHSHVYWYRQLPEEGLKFMVYLQKENIIDESGMPKERFSAEFPKEGPSILRIQQVVRGDSAAYFCASSPNSGIVSYNEQFFGPGTRLTVL.